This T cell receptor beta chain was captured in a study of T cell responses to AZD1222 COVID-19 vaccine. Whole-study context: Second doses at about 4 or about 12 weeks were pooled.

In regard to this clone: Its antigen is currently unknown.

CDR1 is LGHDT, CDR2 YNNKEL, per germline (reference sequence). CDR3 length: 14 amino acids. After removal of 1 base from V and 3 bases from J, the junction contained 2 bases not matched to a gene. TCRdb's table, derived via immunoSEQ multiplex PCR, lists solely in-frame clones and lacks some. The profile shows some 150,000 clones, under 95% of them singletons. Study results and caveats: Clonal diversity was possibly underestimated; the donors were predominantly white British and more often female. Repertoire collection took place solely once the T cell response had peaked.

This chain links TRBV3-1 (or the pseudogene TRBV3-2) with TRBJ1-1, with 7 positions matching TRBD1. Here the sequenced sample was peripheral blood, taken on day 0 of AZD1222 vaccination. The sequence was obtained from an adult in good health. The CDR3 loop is CASSQVDRYTEAFF. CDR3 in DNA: TGTGCCAGCAGCCAAGTGGACAGGTACACTGAAGCTTTCTTT.